This TCR beta chain was captured by sequencing in a study of T cell responses to AZD1222 COVID-19 vaccine. Study findings and constraints: Spike-specific TCR breadth and depth both grew after two AZD1222 doses.

In the case of this clone: The antigen is undetermined.

V lost 0 bases and J 4 bases, leaving 18 bases between the germline ends. Germline CDR1 and CDR2: SGHNT and YENEEA. There are 17 residues in the CDR3. The assay was immunoSEQ multiplex PCR, and TCRdb's table has in-frame clones only and misses some. The sample consists of roughly 120,000 clones, roughly 86% of them appearing once. The specimen was peripheral blood, collected 28 days after the second AZD1222 dose. The TCR sequence derives from an adult who received the AZD1222 COVID-19 vaccine. This chain connects TRBV11-3 to TRBJ2-5, with D possibly being TRBD2 (5 bases). CDR3 region: CASSLDPVGGGLETQYF. CDR3 bases: TGTGCCAGCAGCTTAGATCCGGTTGGTGGCGGGTTAGAGACCCAGTACTTC. The whole variable domain, remainder taken from reference TRBV11-3 and TRBJ2-5, is EAGVVQSPRYKIIEKKQPVAFWCNPISGHNTLYWYLQNLGQGPELLIRYENEEAVDDSQLPKDRFSAERLKGVDSTLKIQPAELGDSAVYLCASSLDPVGGGLETQYFGPGTRLLVL.